The T cell receptor beta chain under discussion was sequenced for a study of long-term antiretroviral therapy in people with HIV. About the research overall: The earliest samples came about a decade before the 2015 immediate-ART recommendation.

General study findings and limits: Pre-ART-expanded clones dominated the repertoire at all time points. Collection of the blood, which took place between the mid-2000s and the late 2010s, possibly occurred under older ART regimens. Repertoires in HIV (unlike those of controls) had narrower CDR3 length ranges.

Researchers ran immunoSEQ v3.0 at survey level. Clones were sequenced by immunoSEQ multiplex PCR, and TCRdb holds only the in-frame ones, with some missing. The sample carries roughly 28,000 clones, just under 95% recorded once. V gave up 0 bases and J gave up 2 bases, with 12 bases separating them. Germline CDR1 is SGDLS and CDR2 is YYNGEE. This CDR3 is 15 amino acids long. As regards this clone: Its antigen is unknown.

The input for sequencing was unsorted PBMCs, taken 5.3 years after starting antiretroviral therapy. The V gene is TRBV9, the J gene TRBJ2-7, with a weak D call TRBD1 (6 bases). The TCR originated in a man in his fifties with HIV. The CDR3 region is CASSVGAGVTYEQYF. The CDR3 DNA is TGTGCCAGCAGCGTAGGGGCAGGGGTAACCTACGAGCAGTACTTC. Based on the CDR3 plus reference TRBV9 and TRBJ2-7, the full variable domain is DSGVTQTPKHLITATGQRVTLRCSPRSGDLSVYWYQQSLDQGLQFLIQYYNGEERAKGNILERFSAQQFPDLHSELNLSSLELGDSALYFCASSVGAGVTYEQYFGPGTRLTVT.